The T cell receptor (beta chain) described here comes from a study of T cell changes during pregnancy in multiple sclerosis. Produced via immunoSEQ multiplex PCR; TCRdb's table is partial and in-frame only. The profile covers tens of thousands of clones, with about 96% appearing a single time and 2.5% taken by the ten largest. The CDR3 covers 21 residues. The chain has TRBV21-1 and TRBJ2-1; the D call in the table, TRBD2, was not verified against the DNA. TRBV21-1 is labeled a pseudogene. This TCR was recovered from a female donor with multiple sclerosis, enrolled in a pregnancy study. Material: CD8+ T cells from peripheral blood mononuclear cells, obtained after pregnancy. CDR3 sequence reads: CASSKENGTSGRVPPYNEQFF. CDR3 DNA sequence: TGTGCCAGCAGCAAAGAGAACGGGACTAGCGGGAGGGTCCCACCTTACAATGAGCAGTTCTTC.